This T cell receptor beta chain was sequenced during a study of blood T cell repertoires in COVID-19. At the level of the study: From the United States, Italy and Spain came samples of acute and convalescent COVID-19. T cells, B-cell-depleted T cells, or PBMCs provided the cDNA or gDNA that served as material.

A note on this clone: In the same sample, other DNA sequences code for this CDR3.

Original processing methods: Reference gene primers were amplified, and this amplification served to estimate nucleated cell counts. This table comes from immunoSEQ multiplex PCR, and its TCRdb copy is limited to in-frame clones, with some not included. Clone size and V and J calls were adopted from that table, with D and trimming inferred from the DNA. The repertoire consists of approximately 240,000 clones, with around 90% occurring once and the leading ten covering roughly 0.79%. Patients in Seattle were enrolled during active infection, then followed longitudinally. Germline-derived CDR1 and CDR2 are KGHSH and LQKENI. The CDR3 extends over 15 amino acids. V shed 3 bases and J shed 0 bases, with 11 bases lying between them.

The sequenced sample consisted of peripheral blood. This TCR was recovered from a man aged 25 to 45 with COVID-19, enrolled during active disease. This sequence joins TRBV18 and TRBJ1-1, with D possibly TRBD1 on 6 matching bases. The DNA for the CDR3 is TGTGCCAGCTCACCTTTGGACAGAGTGAACACTGAAGCTTTCTTT. Its protein product is CASSPLDRVNTEAFF.